The TCR beta chain described here comes from a study of T cells after yellow fever vaccination (dated by TCRdb to between 2017 and 2020). With regard to the full study: The SMART-Seq v4 Ultra Low Input RNA kit was used to prepare libraries from fractions with low cell numbers. To follow T-cell clones before and after primary and booster YFV17D yellow fever vaccination, bulk TCR alpha and beta repertoires were sequenced over time. Two healthy male donors, one aged 18 to 30 and one aged 30 to 39 years, were included in the cohort. Bulk PBMC replicates and cell subsets were isolated from blood drawn at multiple timepoints before and after both primary and secondary immunization. Overall study results and their limits: FACS-sorted repertoires could contain abundant contaminating clonotypes from the bulk population, so computational filtering was required. The study included only a couple of donors, which limits how far the findings can be generalized. A small share of clonotypes occurred in both CD4 and CD8 compartments, likely arising from convergent recombination. The secondary T-cell response was weaker than the primary response but faster, peaking on day 5 instead of day 15. Most clones expanded after primary vaccination (roughly 96% of CD4 and roughly 88% of CD8) were re-detected after the booster, suggesting that broad memory maintenance occurred.

The junction carries 22 bases between V and J, which are trimmed by 1 base and 12 bases respectively. The CDR3 measures 16 amino acids from cysteine to phenylalanine. Of all the DNA, just the CDR3 is kept, 48 bases in frame from base 1. The germline V gene gives CDR1 as LGHNA and CDR2 as YSLEER. In regard to this clonotype: The antigen this receptor binds is unknown. No much larger clone exists at a distance of one base, and base qualities are not known.

Synthesis of TCR cDNA relied on 5'RACE template switching, a step that introduced a universal primer site along with unique molecular identifiers. Priming for cDNA synthesis came from both the TCR alpha and TCR beta constant segments. Library amplification used two PCR steps, and the second PCR step added sample barcodes and sequencing adapters. Libraries were sequenced on Illumina HiSeq 2500 (2x100 bp) or NovaSeq (2x150 bp). The original methods were these. MIGEC was used to demultiplex reads and collapse the reads into UMI consensus sequences, and MiXCR was used for V(D)J alignment. Clonotypes responding to the vaccine were identified with edgeR on replicate PBMC samples, with the criteria of FDR below 0.01 and a log2 fold change above 5 up to day 15. Each bulk clonotype was labeled CD4 or CD8 based on which sequenced repertoire, CD4 or CD8, contained the clonotype at higher abundance. The raw public reads went through TCRdb reprocessing: fastp at Q25, MiXCR clone calling, in-frame beta chains kept. Every entry covers one CDR3 protein and lists the most common genes and DNA from its rows. What appears here as the V and J calls and clone size reflects TCRdb's work, not the paper's. The sample table records around 610,000 distinct CDR3 sequences; roughly 13% of these occur just once. In total, the top ten clones hold around 15% of the sample.

This specimen's treatment or condition label, interpreted: live attenuated yellow fever vaccine strain. Two biological replicates of bulk PBMCs were collected at each blood-draw timepoint. A standard Ficoll-Paque protocol was used to isolate PBMCs from peripheral blood. RNA was extracted with TriZol from bulk PBMCs, CD4 and CD8 fractions, and dextramer-positive and dextramer-negative fractions. The sequenced sample was PBMCs, obtained on the day of the yellow fever booster vaccination. This clonotype originated in a young man who received the YFV17D yellow fever vaccine. In this chain, TRBV4-3 is recombined with TRBJ2-1; the best D guess is TRBD2, with 7 bases matching. The nucleotide sequence reads TGCGCCAGCAGCCAAGTGGGGGCTAGCGGCCTCCAGTGGCAGTTCTTC. This is translated as CASSQVGASGLQWQFF.